This T cell receptor beta chain was recovered during a study of cytomegalovirus exposure and HLA in healthy donors. Whole-study results and caveats: TCR beta chains numbering 164 were designated cytomegalovirus-associated.

Trimming at V came to 2 bases and at J to 4 bases, leaving 6 bases not matched to a gene. There are 15 residues in the CDR3. Germline CDR1 reads SGHRS; CDR2 reads YFSETQ. On this clone: As yet, its antigen is unknown. Other DNA variants within this sample encode the same CDR3.

It was with 60 Vbeta and 13 Jbeta primers that the PCR ran. Profiled with immunoSEQ multiplex PCR; TCRdb holds only in-frame clones, not every one. The table includes fewer than 110,000 clones, approximately 64% detected once. The sequence came from a woman aged 45-65 years in good health and CMV-seronegative. The chain carries TRBV5-1 and TRBJ2-1; TRBD2 matches at 7 bases. The sequencing sample was made of PBMCs. Written as DNA, the CDR3 is TGCGCCAGCAGCTTAGGGCTAGCGGATTACAATGAGCAGTTCTTC. Protein product: CASSLGLADYNEQFF.